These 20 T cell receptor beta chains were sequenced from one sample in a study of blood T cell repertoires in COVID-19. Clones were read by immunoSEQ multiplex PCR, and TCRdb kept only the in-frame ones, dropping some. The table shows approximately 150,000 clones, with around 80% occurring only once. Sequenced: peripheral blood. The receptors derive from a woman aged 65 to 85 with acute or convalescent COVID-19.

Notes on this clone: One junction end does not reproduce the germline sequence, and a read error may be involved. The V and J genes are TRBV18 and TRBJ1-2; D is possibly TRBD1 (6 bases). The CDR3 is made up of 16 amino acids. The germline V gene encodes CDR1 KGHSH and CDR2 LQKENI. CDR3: CASSPLGQSVNYGYTF. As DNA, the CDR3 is TGTGCCAGCTCCCCACTTGGACAGTCTGTAAACTATGGCTACACCTTC.

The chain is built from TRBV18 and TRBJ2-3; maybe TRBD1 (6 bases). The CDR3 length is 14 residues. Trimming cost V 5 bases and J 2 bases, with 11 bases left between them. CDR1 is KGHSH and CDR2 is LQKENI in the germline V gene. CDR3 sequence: CASSRTEFTDTQYF. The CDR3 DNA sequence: TGTGCCAGCTCAAGGACAGAATTCACAGATACGCAGTATTTT.

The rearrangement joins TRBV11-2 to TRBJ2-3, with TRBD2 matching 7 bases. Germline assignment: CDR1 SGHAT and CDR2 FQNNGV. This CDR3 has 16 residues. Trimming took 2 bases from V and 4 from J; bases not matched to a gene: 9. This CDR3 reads CASSLRGGSDPDTQYF. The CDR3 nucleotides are TGTGCCAGCAGCTTACGGGGCGGGAGTGACCCAGATACGCAGTATTTT.

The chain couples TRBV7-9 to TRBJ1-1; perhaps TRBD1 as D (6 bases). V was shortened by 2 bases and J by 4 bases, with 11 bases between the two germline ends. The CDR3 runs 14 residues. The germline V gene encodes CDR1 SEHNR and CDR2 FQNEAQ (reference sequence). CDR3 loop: CASSLQGKGTEAFF. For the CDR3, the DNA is TGTGCCAGCAGCTTACAGGGGAAGGGCACTGAAGCTTTCTTT.

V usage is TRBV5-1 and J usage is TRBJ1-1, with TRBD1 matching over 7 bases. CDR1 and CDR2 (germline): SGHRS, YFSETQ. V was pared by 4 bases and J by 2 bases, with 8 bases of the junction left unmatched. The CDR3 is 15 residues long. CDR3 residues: CASSTDRARNTEAFF. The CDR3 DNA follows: TGCGCCAGCAGCACCGACAGGGCTAGAAACACTGAAGCTTTCTTT.

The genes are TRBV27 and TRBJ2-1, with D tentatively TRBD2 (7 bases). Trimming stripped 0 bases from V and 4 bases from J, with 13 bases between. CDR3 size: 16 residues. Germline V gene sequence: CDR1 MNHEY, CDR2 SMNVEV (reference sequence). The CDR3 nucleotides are TGTGCCAGCAGTTTATCCGCGGGGGCTAAGTACAATGAGCAGTTCTTC. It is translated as CASSLSAGAKYNEQFF.

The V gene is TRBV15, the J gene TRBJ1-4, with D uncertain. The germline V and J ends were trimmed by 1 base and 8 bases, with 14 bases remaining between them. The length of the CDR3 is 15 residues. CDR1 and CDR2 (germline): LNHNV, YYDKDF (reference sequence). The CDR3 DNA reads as TGTGCCACCAGCAGAGCCCCACTTCTAGGCGAAAAACTGTTTTTT. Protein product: CATSRAPLLGEKLFF.

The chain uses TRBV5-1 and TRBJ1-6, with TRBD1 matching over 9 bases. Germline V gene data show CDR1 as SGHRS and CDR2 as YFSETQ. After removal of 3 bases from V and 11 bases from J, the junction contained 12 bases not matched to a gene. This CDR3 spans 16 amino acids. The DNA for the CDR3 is TGCGCCAGCAGCTCAGAAACAGGGGGCGCTTTTGCACCCCTCCACTTT. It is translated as CASSSETGGAFAPLHF.

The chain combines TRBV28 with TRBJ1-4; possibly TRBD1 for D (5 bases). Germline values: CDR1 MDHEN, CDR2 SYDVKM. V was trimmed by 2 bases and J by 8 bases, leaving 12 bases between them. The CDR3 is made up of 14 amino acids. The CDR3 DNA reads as TGTGCCAGCAGTTTAACCGGGGGGGACGAAAAACTGTTTTTT. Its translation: CASSLTGGDEKLFF.

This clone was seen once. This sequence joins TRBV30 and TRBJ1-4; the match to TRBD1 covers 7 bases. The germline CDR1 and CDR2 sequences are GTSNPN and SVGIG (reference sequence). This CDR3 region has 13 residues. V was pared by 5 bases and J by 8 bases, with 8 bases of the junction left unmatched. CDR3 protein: CAWLHRGQEKLFF. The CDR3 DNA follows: TGTGCCTGGTTACACCGGGGACAGGAAAAACTGTTTTTT. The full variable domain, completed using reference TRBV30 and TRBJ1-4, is SQTIHQWPATLVQPVGSPLSLECTVEGTSNPNLYWYRQAAGRGLQLLFYSVGIGQISSEVPQNLSASRPQDRQFILSSKKLLLSDSGFYLCAWLHRGQEKLFFGSGTQLSVL.

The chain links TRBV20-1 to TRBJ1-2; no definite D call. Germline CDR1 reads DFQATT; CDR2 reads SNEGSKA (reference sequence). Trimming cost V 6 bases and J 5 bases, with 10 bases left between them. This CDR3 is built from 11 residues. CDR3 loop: CSASWAYGYTF. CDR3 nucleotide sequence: TGCAGTGCCTCCTGGGCGTATGGCTACACCTTC.

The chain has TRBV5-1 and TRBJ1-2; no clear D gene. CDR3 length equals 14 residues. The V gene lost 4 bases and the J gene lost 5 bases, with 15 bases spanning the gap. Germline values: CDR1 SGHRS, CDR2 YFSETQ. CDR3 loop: CASSTRGQLYGYTF. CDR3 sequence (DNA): TGCGCCAGCAGCACTAGAGGTCAACTTTATGGCTACACCTTC.

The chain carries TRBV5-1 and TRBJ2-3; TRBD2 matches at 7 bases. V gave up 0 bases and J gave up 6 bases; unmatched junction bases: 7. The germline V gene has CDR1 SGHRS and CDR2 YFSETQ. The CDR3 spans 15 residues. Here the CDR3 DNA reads TGCGCCAGCAGCTTGGGACGAACGGGGGGTGATACGCAGTATTTT. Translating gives CASSLGRTGGDTQYF.

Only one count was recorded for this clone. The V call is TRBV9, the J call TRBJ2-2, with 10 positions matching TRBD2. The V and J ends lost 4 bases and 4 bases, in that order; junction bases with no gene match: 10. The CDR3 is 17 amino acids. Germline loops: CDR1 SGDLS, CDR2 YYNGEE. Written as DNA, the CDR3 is TGTGCCAGCAGCCCTCGGACTAGCGGTAGGAGCACCGGGGAGCTGTTTTTT. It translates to CASSPRTSGRSTGELFF.

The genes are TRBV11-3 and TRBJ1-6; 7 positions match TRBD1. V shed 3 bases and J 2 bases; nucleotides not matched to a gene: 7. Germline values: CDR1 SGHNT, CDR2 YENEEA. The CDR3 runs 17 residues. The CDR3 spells CASSLYGQAPYNSPLHF. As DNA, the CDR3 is TGTGCCAGCAGCTTGTACGGACAGGCCCCCTATAATTCACCCCTCCACTTT. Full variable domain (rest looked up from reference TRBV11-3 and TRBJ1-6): EAGVVQSPRYKIIEKKQPVAFWCNPISGHNTLYWYLQNLGQGPELLIRYENEEAVDDSQLPKDRFSAERLKGVDSTLKIQPAELGDSAVYLCASSLYGQAPYNSPLHFGNGTRLTVT.

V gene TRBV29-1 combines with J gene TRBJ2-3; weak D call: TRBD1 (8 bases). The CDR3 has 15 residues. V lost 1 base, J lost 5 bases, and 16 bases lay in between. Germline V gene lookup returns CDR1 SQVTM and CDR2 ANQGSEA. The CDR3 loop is CSVEGTGREIDTQYF. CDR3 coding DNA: TGCAGCGTTGAAGGGACAGGGAGGGAAATAGATACGCAGTATTTT.

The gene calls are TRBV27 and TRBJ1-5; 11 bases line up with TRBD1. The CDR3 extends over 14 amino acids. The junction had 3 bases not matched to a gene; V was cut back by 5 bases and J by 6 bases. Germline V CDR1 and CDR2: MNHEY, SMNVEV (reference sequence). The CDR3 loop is CASSVGTGGQPQHF. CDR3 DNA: TGTGCCAGCAGTGTCGGGACAGGGGGTCAGCCCCAGCATTTT.

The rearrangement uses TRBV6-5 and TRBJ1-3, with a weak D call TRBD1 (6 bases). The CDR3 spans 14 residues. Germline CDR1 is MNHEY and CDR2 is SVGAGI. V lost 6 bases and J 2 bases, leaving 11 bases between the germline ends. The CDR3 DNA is TGTGCCAGCAGCCCAAACAGGGCTGGAAACACCATATATTTT. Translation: CASSPNRAGNTIYF.

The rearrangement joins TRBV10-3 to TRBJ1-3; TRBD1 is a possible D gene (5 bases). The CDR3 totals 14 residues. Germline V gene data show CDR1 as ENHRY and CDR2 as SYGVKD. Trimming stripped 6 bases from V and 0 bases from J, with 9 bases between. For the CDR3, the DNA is TGTGCCATCAGACAGGATAACTCTGGAAACACCATATATTTT. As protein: CAIRQDNSGNTIYF.

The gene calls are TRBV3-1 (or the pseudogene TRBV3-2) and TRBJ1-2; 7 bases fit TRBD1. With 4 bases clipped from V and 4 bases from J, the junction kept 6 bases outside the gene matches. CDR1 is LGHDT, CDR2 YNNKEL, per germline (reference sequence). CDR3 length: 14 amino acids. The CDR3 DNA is TGTGCCAGCAGCCCTACGAGACAGGGCTATGGCTACACCTTC. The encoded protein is CASSPTRQGYGYTF.